Sequencing of this T cell receptor (beta chain) was carried out in a study of cytomegalovirus exposure and HLA in healthy donors. Study overall: There were around 100 million unique TCR beta sequences, drawn from about 190 million T cells, in an earlier analysis. Findings and caveats of the study: Researchers reported in a later analysis that common viral pathogens appeared linked to several top clusters. In an earlier analysis, in several hundred donors, most V segments appeared productive either ~87% or ~30% of the time.

The PCR used 60 Vbeta and 13 Jbeta primers. The data were produced by immunoSEQ multiplex PCR, yet TCRdb's version contains in-frame clones alone and is incomplete. The table has 59,000 or so clones, over 75% seen once. Details on this clone: Its matching antigen is unknown.

V was cut by 0 bases and J by 1 base, with 19 bases left in between. The CDR3 length is 19 residues. CDR1 and CDR2 (germline): SGHTA, FQGNSA. The sequence was obtained from a female donor in good health and CMV-seronegative. This rearrangement joins TRBV7-2 to TRBJ1-3, with unresolved D. Sequenced input: PBMCs. The CDR3 region is CASSLAGWGDPRSGNTIYF. In nucleotides, the CDR3 is TGTGCCAGCAGCTTAGCAGGTTGGGGAGATCCGAGATCTGGAAACACCATATATTTT. Full variable domain (remainder filled in from reference TRBV7-2 and TRBJ1-3): GAGVSQSPSNKVTEKGKDVELRCDPISGHTALYWYRQSLGQGLEFLIYFQGNSAPDKSGLPSDRFSAERTGGSVSTLTIQRTQQEDSAVYLCASSLAGWGDPRSGNTIYFGEGSWLTVV.